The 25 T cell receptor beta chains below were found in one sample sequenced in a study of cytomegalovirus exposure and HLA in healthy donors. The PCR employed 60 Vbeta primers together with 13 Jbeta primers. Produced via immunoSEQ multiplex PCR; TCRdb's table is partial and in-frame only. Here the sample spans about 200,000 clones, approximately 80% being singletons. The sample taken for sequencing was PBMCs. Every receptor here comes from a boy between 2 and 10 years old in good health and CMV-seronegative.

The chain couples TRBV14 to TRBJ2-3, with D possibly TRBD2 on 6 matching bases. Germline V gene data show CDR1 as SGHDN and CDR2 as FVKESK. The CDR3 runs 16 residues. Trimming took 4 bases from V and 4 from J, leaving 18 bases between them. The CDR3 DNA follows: TGTGCCAGCAGCCTTTGGGACTCGACCCTCCCAGATACGCAGTATTTT. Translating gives CASSLWDSTLPDTQYF.

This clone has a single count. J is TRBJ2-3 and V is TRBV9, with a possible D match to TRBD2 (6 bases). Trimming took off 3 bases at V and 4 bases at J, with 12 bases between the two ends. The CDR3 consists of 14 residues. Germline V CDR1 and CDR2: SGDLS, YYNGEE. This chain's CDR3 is CASSGGTFADTQYF. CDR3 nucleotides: TGTGCCAGCAGCGGAGGGACTTTCGCAGATACGCAGTATTTT.

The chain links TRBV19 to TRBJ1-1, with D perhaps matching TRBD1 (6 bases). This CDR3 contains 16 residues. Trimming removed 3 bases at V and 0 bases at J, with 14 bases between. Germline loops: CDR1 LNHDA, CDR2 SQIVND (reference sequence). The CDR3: CASSMDSPPMNTEAFF. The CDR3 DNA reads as TGTGCCAGTAGTATGGACAGCCCTCCTATGAACACTGAAGCTTTCTTT.

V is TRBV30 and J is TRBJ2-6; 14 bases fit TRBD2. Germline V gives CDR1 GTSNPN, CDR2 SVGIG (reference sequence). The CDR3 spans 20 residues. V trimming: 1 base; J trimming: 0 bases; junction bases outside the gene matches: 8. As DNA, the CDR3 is TGTGCCTGGAGTGGAGGGACTAGCGGGGGCCCAAGCTCTGGGGCCAACGTCCTGACTTTC. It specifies CAWSGGTSGGPSSGANVLTF. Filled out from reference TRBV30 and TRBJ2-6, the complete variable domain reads SQTIHQWPATLVQPVGSPLSLECTVEGTSNPNLYWYRQAAGRGLQLLFYSVGIGQISSEVPQNLSASRPQDRQFILSSKKLLLSDSGFYLCAWSGGTSGGPSSGANVLTFGAGSRLTVL.

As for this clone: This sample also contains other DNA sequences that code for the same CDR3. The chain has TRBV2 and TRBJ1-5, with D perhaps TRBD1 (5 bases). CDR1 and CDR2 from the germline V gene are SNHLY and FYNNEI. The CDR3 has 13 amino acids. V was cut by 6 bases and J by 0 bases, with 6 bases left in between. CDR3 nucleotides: TGTGCCAGCAGAGGGGATAGCAATCAGCCCCAGCATTTT. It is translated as CASRGDSNQPQHF. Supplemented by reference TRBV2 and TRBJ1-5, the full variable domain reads EPEVTQTPSHQVTQMGQEVILRCVPISNHLYFYWYRQILGQKVEFLVSFYNNEISEKSEIFDDQFSVERPDGSNFTLKIRSTKLEDSAMYFCASRGDSNQPQHFGDGTRLSIL.

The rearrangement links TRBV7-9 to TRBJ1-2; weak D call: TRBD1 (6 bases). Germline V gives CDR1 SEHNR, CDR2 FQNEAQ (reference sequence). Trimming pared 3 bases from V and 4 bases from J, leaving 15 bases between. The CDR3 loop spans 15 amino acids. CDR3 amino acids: CASSFTTGISYGYTF. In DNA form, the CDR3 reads TGTGCCAGCAGCTTCACCACAGGGATTAGCTATGGCTACACCTTC.

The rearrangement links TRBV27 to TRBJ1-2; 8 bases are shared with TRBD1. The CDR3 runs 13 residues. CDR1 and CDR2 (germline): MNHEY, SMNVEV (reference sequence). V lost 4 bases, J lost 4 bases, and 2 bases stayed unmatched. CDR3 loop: CASSSGQGYGYTF. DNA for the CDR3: TGTGCCAGCAGTTCCGGACAGGGCTATGGCTACACCTTC.

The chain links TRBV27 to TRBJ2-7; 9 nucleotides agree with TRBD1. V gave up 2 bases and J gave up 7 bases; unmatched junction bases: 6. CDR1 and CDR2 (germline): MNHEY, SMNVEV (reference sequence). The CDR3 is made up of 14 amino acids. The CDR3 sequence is CASSLGDRVGEQYF. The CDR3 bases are TGTGCCAGCAGTTTAGGGGACAGGGTTGGGGAGCAGTACTTC.

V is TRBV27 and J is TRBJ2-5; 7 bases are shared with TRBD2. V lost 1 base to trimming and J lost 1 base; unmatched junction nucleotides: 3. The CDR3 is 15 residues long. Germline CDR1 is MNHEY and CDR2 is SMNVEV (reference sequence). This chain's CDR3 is CASSLLGGSQETQYF. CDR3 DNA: TGTGCCAGCAGTTTATTGGGAGGGAGCCAAGAGACCCAGTACTTC.

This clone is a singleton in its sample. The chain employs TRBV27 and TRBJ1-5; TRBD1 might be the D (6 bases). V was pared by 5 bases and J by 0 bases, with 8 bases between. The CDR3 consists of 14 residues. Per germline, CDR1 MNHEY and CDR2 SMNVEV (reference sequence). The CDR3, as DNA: TGTGCCAGCAGTCGGACAGATAGCAATCAGCCCCAGCATTTT. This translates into CASSRTDSNQPQHF.

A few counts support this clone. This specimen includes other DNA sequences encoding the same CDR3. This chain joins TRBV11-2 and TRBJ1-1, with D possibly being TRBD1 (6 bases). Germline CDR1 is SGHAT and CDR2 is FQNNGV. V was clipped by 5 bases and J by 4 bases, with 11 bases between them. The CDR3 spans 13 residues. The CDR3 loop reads CASSPGAGTEAFF. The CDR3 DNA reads TGTGCCAGCAGCCCAGGGGCAGGCACTGAAGCTTTCTTT.

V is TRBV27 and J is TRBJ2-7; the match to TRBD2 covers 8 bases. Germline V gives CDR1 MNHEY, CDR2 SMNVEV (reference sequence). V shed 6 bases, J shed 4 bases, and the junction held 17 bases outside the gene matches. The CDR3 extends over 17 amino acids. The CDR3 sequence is CASSLSPPGTRFYEQYF. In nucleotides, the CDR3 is TGTGCCAGCAGCCTCAGCCCCCCCGGGACTAGATTTTACGAGCAGTACTTC.

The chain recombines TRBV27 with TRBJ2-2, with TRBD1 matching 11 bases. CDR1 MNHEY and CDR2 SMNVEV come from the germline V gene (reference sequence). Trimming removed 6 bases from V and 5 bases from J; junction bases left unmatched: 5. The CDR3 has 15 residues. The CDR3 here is CASRIRDRGTGELFF. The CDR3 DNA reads TGTGCCAGCAGAATCCGGGACAGGGGGACCGGGGAGCTGTTTTTT.

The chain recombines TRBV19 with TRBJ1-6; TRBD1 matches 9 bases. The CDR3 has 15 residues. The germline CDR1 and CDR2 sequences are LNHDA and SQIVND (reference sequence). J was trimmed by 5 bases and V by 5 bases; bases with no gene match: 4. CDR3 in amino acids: CASSLTGGNNSPLHF. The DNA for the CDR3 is TGTGCCAGTAGTTTGACAGGGGGGAATAATTCACCCCTCCACTTT.

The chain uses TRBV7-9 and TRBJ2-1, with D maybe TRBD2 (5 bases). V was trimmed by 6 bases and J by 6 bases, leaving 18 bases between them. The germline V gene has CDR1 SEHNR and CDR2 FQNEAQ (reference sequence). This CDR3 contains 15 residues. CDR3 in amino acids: CASRNGLDFPNEQFF. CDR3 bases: TGTGCCAGCAGAAATGGACTCGATTTTCCCAATGAGCAGTTCTTC.

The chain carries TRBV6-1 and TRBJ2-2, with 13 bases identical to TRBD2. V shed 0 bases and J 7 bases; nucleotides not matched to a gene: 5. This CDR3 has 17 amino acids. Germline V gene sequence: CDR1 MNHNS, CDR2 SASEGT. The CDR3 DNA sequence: TGTGCCAGCAGTGAAGCTGGACTAGCGGGAGTGGGCGGGGAGCTGTTTTTT. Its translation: CASSEAGLAGVGGELFF.

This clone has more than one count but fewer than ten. The CDR3 region has the DNA TGCAGCGTTGAAGGGGGACAGGAGCCTGAAGCTTTCTTT. It specifies CSVEGGQEPEAFF. This chain uses TRBV29-1 with TRBJ1-1; the match to TRBD1 covers 8 bases. Trimming at V came to 1 base and at J to 6 bases, leaving 4 bases not matched to a gene. The germline CDR1 and CDR2 sequences are SQVTM and ANQGSEA. This CDR3 has 13 residues.

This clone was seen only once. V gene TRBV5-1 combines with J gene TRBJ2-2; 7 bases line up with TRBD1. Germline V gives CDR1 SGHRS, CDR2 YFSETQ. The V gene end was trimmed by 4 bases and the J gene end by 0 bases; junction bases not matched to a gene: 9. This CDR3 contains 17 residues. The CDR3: CASSPEDRPTNTGELFF. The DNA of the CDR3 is TGCGCCAGCAGCCCGGAGGACAGGCCTACGAACACCGGGGAGCTGTTTTTT.

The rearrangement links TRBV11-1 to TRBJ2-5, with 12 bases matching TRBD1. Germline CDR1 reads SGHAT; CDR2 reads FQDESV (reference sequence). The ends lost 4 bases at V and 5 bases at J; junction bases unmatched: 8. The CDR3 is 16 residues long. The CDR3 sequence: CASSSPGQGARETQYF. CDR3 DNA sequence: TGTGCCAGCAGCTCACCGGGACAGGGGGCGAGGGAGACCCAGTACTTC. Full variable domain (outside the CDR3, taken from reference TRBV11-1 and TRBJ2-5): EAEVAQSPRYKITEKSQAVAFWCDPISGHATLYWYRQILGQGPELLVQFQDESVVDDSQLPKDRFSAERLKGVDSTLKIQPAELGDSAMYLCASSSPGQGARETQYFGPGTRLLVL.

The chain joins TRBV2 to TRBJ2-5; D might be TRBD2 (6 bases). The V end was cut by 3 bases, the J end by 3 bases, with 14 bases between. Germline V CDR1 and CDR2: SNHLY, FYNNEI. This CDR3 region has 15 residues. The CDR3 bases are TGTGCCAGCAGTGACAGTAGCGGCGTTAAAGAGACCCAGTACTTC. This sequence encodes CASSDSSGVKETQYF.

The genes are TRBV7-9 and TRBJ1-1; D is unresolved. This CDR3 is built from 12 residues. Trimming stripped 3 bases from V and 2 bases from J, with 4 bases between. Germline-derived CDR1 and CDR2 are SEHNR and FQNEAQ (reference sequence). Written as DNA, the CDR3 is TGTGCCAGCAGCTTTCTAAACACTGAAGCTTTCTTT. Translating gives CASSFLNTEAFF.

CDR3 sequence (DNA): TGCGCCAGCAGTGAGCGGCCGGGGGGGGACAATGAGCAGTTCTTC. As protein: CASSERPGGDNEQFF. The V call is TRBV10-1, the J call TRBJ2-1, with 8 bases that match TRBD2. Losses at the gene ends were 2 bases for V and 5 bases for J; bases not matched to a gene: 5. CDR1 WNHNN and CDR2 SYGVQD come from the germline V gene (reference sequence). The CDR3 is made up of 15 amino acids.

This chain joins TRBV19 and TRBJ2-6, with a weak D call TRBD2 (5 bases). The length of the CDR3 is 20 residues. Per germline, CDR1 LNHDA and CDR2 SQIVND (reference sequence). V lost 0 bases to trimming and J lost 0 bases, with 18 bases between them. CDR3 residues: CASSIESGRLSSSGANVLTF. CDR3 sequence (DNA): TGTGCCAGTAGTATAGAGAGCGGACGTCTCTCCAGCTCTGGGGCCAACGTCCTGACTTTC.

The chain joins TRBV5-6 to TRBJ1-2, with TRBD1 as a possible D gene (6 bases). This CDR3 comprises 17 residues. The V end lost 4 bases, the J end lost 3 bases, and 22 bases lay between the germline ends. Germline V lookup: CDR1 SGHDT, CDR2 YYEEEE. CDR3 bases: TGTGCCAGCAGCGACAACAGGGATTTCATTTTTCACTATGGCTACACCTTC. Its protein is CASSDNRDFIFHYGYTF.

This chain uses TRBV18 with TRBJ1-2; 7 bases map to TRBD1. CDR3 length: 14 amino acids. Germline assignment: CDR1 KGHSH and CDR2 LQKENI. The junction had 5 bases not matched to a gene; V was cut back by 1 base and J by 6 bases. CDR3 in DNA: TGTGCCAGCTCACCACTAAGCACAGGGGATGGCTACACCTTC. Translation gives CASSPLSTGDGYTF. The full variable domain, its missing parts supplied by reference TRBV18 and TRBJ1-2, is NAGVMQNPRHLVRRRGQEARLRCSPMKGHSHVYWYRQLPEEGLKFMVYLQKENIIDESGMPKERFSAEFPKEGPSILRIQQVVRGDSAAYFCASSPLSTGDGYTFGSGTRLTVV.